A single sample gave rise to the 29 T cell receptor beta chains below, sequenced in a study of cytomegalovirus exposure and HLA in healthy donors. The PCR ran on 60 Vbeta and 13 Jbeta primers. The repertoire was sequenced with immunoSEQ multiplex PCR; TCRdb's copy has only in-frame clones and lacks some. In the table there are 200,000 to 250,000 clones, just under 85% of which are singletons. The source material was PBMCs. The source of these receptors is a middle-aged woman in good health and CMV-seronegative.

The DNA for the CDR3 is TGCGCCAGCAGTCTGGGGAGGTCAATAGGAGCCAATAATTCACCCCTCCACTTT. Translated: CASSLGRSIGANNSPLHF. V gene TRBV5-1 combines with J gene TRBJ1-6; D is unclear. Trimming left V 5 bases short and J 5 bases short, with 23 bases between. The germline gives CDR1 SGHRS, CDR2 YFSETQ. The CDR3 runs to 18 residues.

V is TRBV25-1 and J is TRBJ2-5; D possibly corresponds to TRBD2 (6 bases). The better agreement between TRBJ2-7 and the DNA end casts doubt on the J call. Germline V gene data show CDR1 as MGHDK and CDR2 as SYGVNS. The CDR3 runs to 16 residues. The CDR3: CASSEFVTGVSYEQYF. The DNA for the CDR3 is TGTGCCAGCAGTGAATTTGTAACGGGGGTGTCCTACGAGCAGTACTTC.

This clone has only a few counts. V is TRBV5-5 and J is TRBJ2-3; D is perhaps TRBD1 (6 bases). This CDR3 is 13 amino acids long. The V end was cut by 0 bases, the J end by 5 bases, with 7 bases between. Germline V gives CDR1 SGHKS, CDR2 YYEKEE (reference sequence). CDR3 DNA: TGTGCCAGCAGCTTGGGGGGGCTAGATACGCAGTATTTT. Translating gives CASSLGGLDTQYF.

This clone was observed once. The chain is built from TRBV19 and TRBJ2-5; 11 nucleotides line up with TRBD1. The CDR3 has 17 residues. Trimming at V came to 5 bases and at J to 2 bases, leaving 10 bases not matched to a gene. CDR1 is LNHDA and CDR2 is SQIVND in the germline V gene (reference sequence). In DNA, the CDR3 is TGTGCCAGTAGTCCGGACAGGGGGCTTAGAGGGCAAGAGACCCAGTACTTC. It encodes CASSPDRGLRGQETQYF.

This rearrangement joins TRBV29-1 to TRBJ1-4; D may be TRBD1 (5 bases). Per the germline V gene, CDR1 is SQVTM and CDR2 is ANQGSEA. The ends were cut back, 7 bases at V and 0 bases at J, with 12 bases in the middle. The CDR3 has 14 residues. The CDR3 nucleotides read TGCAGCGGGGGGGAGGCTGCAACTAATGAAAAACTGTTTTTT. This gives the protein CSGGEAATNEKLFF. Full variable domain (rest looked up from reference TRBV29-1 and TRBJ1-4): SAVISQKPSRDICQRGTSLTIQCQVDSQVTMMFWYRQQPGQSLTLIATANQGSEATYESGFVIDKFPISRPNLTFSTLTVSNMSPEDSSIYLCSGGEAATNEKLFFGSGTQLSVL.

A few counts support this clone. J is TRBJ2-3 and V is TRBV5-6; no definite D call. Germline assignment: CDR1 SGHDT and CDR2 YYEEEE. Trimming took 1 base from V and 1 from J, leaving 7 bases between them. This CDR3 region has 14 residues. CDR3 sequence: CASSLLTGTDTQYF. The CDR3 DNA is TGTGCCAGCAGCTTGCTGACTGGCACAGATACGCAGTATTTT.

V usage is TRBV5-4 and J usage is TRBJ2-1; TRBD2 might be the D (5 bases). V dropped 4 bases and J dropped 4 bases, with 15 bases sitting between them. Germline V gives CDR1 SGHNT, CDR2 YYREEE (reference sequence). This CDR3 has 15 residues. The CDR3 protein is CASSPEGGFYNEQFF. In nucleotides, the CDR3 is TGTGCCAGCAGCCCCGAGGGCGGGTTTTACAATGAGCAGTTCTTC.

A note on this clone: The sample has other DNA sequences that encode this CDR3 too. The chain is built from TRBV11-3 and TRBJ2-7; possible D gene TRBD1, 6 bases. V gave up 6 bases and J gave up 3 bases, with 12 bases separating them. Germline CDR1 reads SGHNT; CDR2 reads YENEEA. The CDR3 is 13 amino acids. CDR3 nucleotide sequence: TGTGCCAGCAGTCTTCGGGACAACTACGAGCAGTACTTC. This encodes CASSLRDNYEQYF.

The V and J genes are TRBV27 and TRBJ1-6; D might be TRBD1 (5 bases). The germline V and J ends were trimmed by 7 bases and 6 bases, with 7 bases remaining between them. CDR3 length equals 12 residues. CDR1 is MNHEY, CDR2 SMNVEV, per germline (reference sequence). The DNA for the CDR3 is TGTGCCAGCACGCAGGGTAATTCACCCCTCCACTTT. Amino acids: CASTQGNSPLHF.

The J gene is TRBJ2-7, the V gene TRBV27; no definite D call. The V gene's germline CDR1 is MNHEY and CDR2 SMNVEV (reference sequence). V was pared by 1 base and J by 0 bases, with 7 bases between. This CDR3 spans 14 amino acids. Here the CDR3 reads CASSLLFNSYEQYF. The CDR3 nucleotides are TGTGCCAGCAGTTTATTGTTCAACTCCTACGAGCAGTACTTC.

The chain joins TRBV18 to TRBJ1-1; D gene uncertain. Trimming left V 3 bases short and J 3 bases short, with 8 bases between. The V gene's germline CDR1 is KGHSH and CDR2 LQKENI. The CDR3 sequence is 13 residues long. The CDR3 region has the DNA TGTGCCAGCTCACCTAACCAGGACACTGAAGCTTTCTTT. It translates to CASSPNQDTEAFF.

The chain combines TRBV2 with TRBJ1-1; 7 nucleotides agree with TRBD1. CDR1 and CDR2 (germline): SNHLY, FYNNEI. The CDR3 has 13 amino acids. With V trimmed by 7 bases and J by 5 bases, 7 bases remained unmatched. The chain's CDR3 is CASTNDRETEAFF. CDR3 sequence (DNA): TGTGCCAGCACAAACGACAGGGAAACTGAAGCTTTCTTT.

This chain joins TRBV6-5 and TRBJ2-7; TRBD1 matches at 9 bases. The CDR3 is made up of 12 amino acids. Germline CDR1 is MNHEY and CDR2 is SVGAGI. Trimming at V came to 5 bases and at J to 6 bases, leaving 2 bases not matched to a gene. CDR3 region: CASSRDRVEQYF. CDR3 in DNA: TGTGCCAGCAGTAGGGACAGGGTCGAGCAGTACTTC.

The rearrangement uses TRBV4-3 and TRBJ2-7; TRBD2 matches at 9 bases. J lost 4 bases, V lost 0 bases, and 4 bases had no gene match. This CDR3 comprises 15 residues. CDR1 is LGHNA, CDR2 YSLEER, per germline. CDR3 loop: CASSQDIAGGYEQYF. CDR3 nucleotides: TGCGCCAGCAGCCAAGATATTGCGGGGGGGTACGAGCAGTACTTC.

V usage is TRBV19 and J usage is TRBJ1-5, with TRBD1 matching over 9 bases. The CDR3 runs to 17 residues. Germline loops: CDR1 LNHDA, CDR2 SQIVND (reference sequence). With V trimmed by 6 bases and J by 1 base, 10 bases remained unmatched. The CDR3: CASSLTGGARSNQPQHF. The CDR3 nucleotides are TGTGCCAGTAGCCTAACAGGGGGCGCCCGGAGCAATCAGCCCCAGCATTTT.

The rearrangement links TRBV11-2 to TRBJ1-2; 9 positions agree with TRBD1. The CDR3 covers 15 residues. Per the germline V gene, CDR1 is SGHAT and CDR2 is FQNNGV. Trimming removed 1 base from V and 5 bases from J; junction bases left unmatched: 5. The CDR3 nucleotides are TGTGCCAGCAGCTTAGTTGGTGGGACAGGGTATGGCTACACCTTC. Encoded protein: CASSLVGGTGYGYTF.

The CDR3 sequence: CAWSVGRETQYF. CDR3 in DNA: TGTGCCTGGAGTGTAGGGAGAGAGACCCAGTACTTC. This chain uses TRBV30 with TRBJ2-5, with D maybe TRBD2 (5 bases). In germline, CDR1 is GTSNPN, CDR2 SVGIG (reference sequence). Trimming cost V 0 bases and J 4 bases, with 6 bases left between them. The CDR3 has 12 amino acids.

The chain joins TRBV10-3 to TRBJ2-7; possible D gene TRBD2, 6 bases. This CDR3 has 14 amino acids. V was clipped by 3 bases and J by 3 bases, with 12 bases between them. CDR1 is ENHRY, CDR2 SYGVKD, per germline. The CDR3 DNA reads TGTGCCATCAGTGATTCTCGGGGGATCTACGAGCAGTACTTC. Its translation is CAISDSRGIYEQYF.

The V call is TRBV25-1, the J call TRBJ2-6, with 8 nucleotides matching TRBD1. V gave up 3 bases and J gave up 2 bases; unmatched junction bases: 3. The germline V gene encodes CDR1 MGHDK and CDR2 SYGVNS. This CDR3 has 16 residues. This chain's CDR3 is CASSDAGGAGANVLTF. CDR3 coding DNA: TGTGCCAGCAGTGACGCAGGGGGCGCTGGGGCCAACGTCCTGACTTTC.

V is TRBV9 and J is TRBJ2-2; D gene unclear. CDR1 SGDLS and CDR2 YYNGEE come from the germline V gene. Trimming took off 0 bases at V and 7 bases at J, with 10 bases between the two ends. This CDR3 has 14 residues. The CDR3 region is CASSVATANGELFF. The CDR3 region has the DNA TGTGCCAGCAGCGTAGCTACAGCAAACGGGGAGCTGTTTTTT.

The chain recombines TRBV5-1 with TRBJ2-3, with no clear D. Deletions cut 0 bases from V and 1 base from J, with 6 bases between. Germline loops: CDR1 SGHRS, CDR2 YFSETQ. The CDR3 sequence is 14 residues long. The CDR3 region has the DNA TGCGCCAGCAGCTTGGATGGCCGCACAGATACGCAGTATTTT. Translation: CASSLDGRTDTQYF.

J is TRBJ1-2 and V is TRBV7-8; D is undetermined. Germline V gives CDR1 SGHVS, CDR2 FQNEAQ. CDR3 length: 12 residues. V lost 1 base and J 7 bases, leaving 7 bases between the germline ends. The CDR3 loop is CASSLGTVGYTF. CDR3 DNA: TGTGCCAGCAGCTTAGGAACGGTTGGCTACACCTTC.

This clone showed up just a few times. The chain employs TRBV2 and TRBJ1-6, with a tentative D call TRBD1 (5 bases). Germline V CDR1 and CDR2: SNHLY, FYNNEI. This CDR3 has 13 residues. Deletions cut 8 bases from V and 6 bases from J, with 11 bases between. The CDR3 DNA follows: TGTGCCAGCTCGGGGGAGGTTAATTCACCCCTCCACTTT. Protein product: CASSGEVNSPLHF.

This chain links TRBV30 with TRBJ1-5; a weak D match, TRBD1 (5 bases). The CDR3 has 16 residues. Per germline, CDR1 GTSNPN and CDR2 SVGIG (reference sequence). Trimming removed 0 bases from V and 6 bases from J, with 18 bases in between. CDR3 sequence (DNA): TGTGCCTGGAGTGTGAATCAGGGTCTTGGGGCTCAGCCCCAGCATTTT. It translates to CAWSVNQGLGAQPQHF.

This clone was counted a few times. V is TRBV4-3 and J is TRBJ1-5; D remains ambiguous. The germline V and J ends were trimmed by 0 bases and 4 bases, with 4 bases remaining between them. The CDR3 runs 13 residues. Germline CDR1 reads LGHNA; CDR2 reads YSLEER. As DNA, the CDR3 is TGCGCCAGCAGCCAAGACCAGAATCAGCCCCAGCATTTT. It translates to CASSQDQNQPQHF.

The rearrangement links TRBV5-1 to TRBJ2-1, with 7 bases matching TRBD1. The ends lost 7 bases at V and 2 bases at J; junction bases unmatched: 3. CDR1 is SGHRS, CDR2 YFSETQ, per germline. The CDR3 consists of 13 residues. The CDR3 sequence: CASGDSPYNEQFF. The CDR3 nucleotides are TGCGCCAGCGGGGACAGCCCCTACAATGAGCAGTTCTTC.

The V call is TRBV4-3, the J call TRBJ2-5, with 7 bases identical to TRBD2. CDR1 is LGHNA, CDR2 YSLEER, per germline. The CDR3 has 15 residues. The trim removed 1 base at V and 2 bases at J, leaving 4 bases unmatched. CDR3 nucleotide sequence: TGCGCCAGCAGCCAAGCCCGGACTAGGCAAGAGACCCAGTACTTC. Protein product: CASSQARTRQETQYF.

The V call is TRBV27, the J call TRBJ2-1; TRBD1 might be the D (5 bases). This CDR3 contains 15 residues. V dropped 2 bases and J dropped 2 bases, with 10 bases sitting between them. Germline V lookup: CDR1 MNHEY, CDR2 SMNVEV (reference sequence). The CDR3 protein is CASSLQGDPYNEQFF. CDR3 coding DNA: TGTGCCAGCAGTTTACAAGGGGATCCCTACAATGAGCAGTTCTTC.

This chain joins TRBV25-1 and TRBJ2-5; perhaps TRBD1 as D (6 bases). The V end was cut by 3 bases, the J end by 4 bases, with 9 bases between. CDR1 MGHDK and CDR2 SYGVNS come from the germline V gene. The CDR3 consists of 13 residues. CDR3 sequence reads: CASSDRGTETQYF. Written as DNA, the CDR3 is TGTGCCAGCAGTGACAGGGGTACAGAGACCCAGTACTTC.